The 7 T cell receptor beta chains below come from one sample, sequenced in a study of blood T cells in healthy people across ages. Through a sample-barcoded 5' primer and a J-beta primer mix, a second PCR was run for roughly 6 to 12 cycles. Each CDR3 protein gets one entry after TCRdb re-called the 5' RACE reads with MiXCR. The sample holds roughly 800,000 distinct CDR3 sequences, about three fifths seen once. The sequenced sample was blood. These TCRs come from a man younger than 40 in good health.

The CDR3 DNA follows: TGCAGTGCTAGTGGGCGATACGAGCAGTACTTC. It encodes CSASGRYEQYF. This chain uses TRBV20-1 with TRBJ2-7; D not certain. CDR1 is DFQATT and CDR2 is SNEGSKA in the germline V gene (reference sequence). This CDR3 spans 11 amino acids. Trimming took 3 bases from V and 4 from J, leaving 7 bases between them.

In its sample, this clonotype was seen many times. The chain links TRBV7-2 to TRBJ1-6, with 8 bases lining up with TRBD1. The V gene's germline CDR1 is SGHTA and CDR2 FQGNSA. The CDR3 is made up of 15 amino acids. V lost 3 bases to trimming and J lost 6 bases; unmatched junction nucleotides: 4. The CDR3 DNA reads TGTGCCAGCAGCTTCGGGACAGGAAGTAATTCACCCCTCCACTTT. This sequence encodes CASSFGTGSNSPLHF. Based on the CDR3 plus reference TRBV7-2 and TRBJ1-6, the full variable domain is GAGVSQSPSNKVTEKGKDVELRCDPISGHTALYWYRQSLGQGLEFLIYFQGNSAPDKSGLPSDRFSAERTGGSVSTLTIQRTQQEDSAVYLCASSFGTGSNSPLHFGNGTRLTVT.

This clonotype came up a few times. J is TRBJ2-3 and V is TRBV20-1; D gene uncertain. The germline V gene encodes CDR1 DFQATT and CDR2 SNEGSKA (reference sequence). V lost 6 bases, J lost 2 bases, and 9 bases lay in between. This CDR3 comprises 12 residues. CDR3 region: CSAGHPTDTQYF. The CDR3 DNA reads TGCAGTGCGGGCCACCCCACAGATACGCAGTATTTT.

The gene calls are TRBV29-1 and TRBJ2-5, with a possible D match to TRBD2 (5 bases). With 6 bases removed from V and 3 bases from J, the gap between germline ends came to 8 bases. This CDR3 is 11 amino acids long. Looked up from germline, CDR1 is SQVTM and CDR2 is ANQGSEA. The CDR3 loop is CSVRTEETQYF. The DNA for the CDR3 is TGCAGCGTCCGGACTGAAGAGACCCAGTACTTC.

The J gene is TRBJ2-3, the V gene TRBV7-3; 7 bases align to TRBD2. J lost 0 bases, V lost 5 bases, and 5 bases had no gene match. There are 15 residues in the CDR3. Germline V lookup: CDR1 SGHTA, CDR2 FQGTGA. CDR3 region: CASSKTSVSTDTQYF. In nucleotides, the CDR3 is TGTGCCAGCAGCAAAACTAGCGTCAGCACAGATACGCAGTATTTT.

The chain carries TRBV28 and TRBJ1-3, with unresolved D. CDR1 and CDR2 from the germline V gene are MDHEN and SYDVKM. With 4 bases removed from V and 3 bases from J, the gap between germline ends came to 19 bases. The CDR3 extends over 17 amino acids. CDR3: CASSSDLGSENGNTIYF. DNA for the CDR3: TGTGCCAGCAGTTCCGATCTGGGCAGCGAGAATGGAAACACCATATATTTT.

This clonotype was seen a handful of times. This chain links TRBV9 with TRBJ1-2; TRBD1 is a possible D gene (5 bases). V lost 0 bases and J 3 bases, leaving 18 bases between the germline ends. Per germline, CDR1 SGDLS and CDR2 YYNGEE. The CDR3 is made up of 17 amino acids. CDR3 region: CASSVGSIGGIDYGYTF. In nucleotides, the CDR3 is TGTGCCAGCAGCGTAGGGAGTATCGGGGGAATTGACTATGGCTACACCTTC.